This T cell receptor (beta chain) was identified in a study of cytomegalovirus exposure and HLA in healthy donors. Overall study results and limits: A few CMV-associated chains were confirmed in vitro to be specific for CMV antigens. Sequencing artifact likely explains a cluster of highly shared sequence variants. The majority of CMV-associated TCR beta chains were reported as apparently HLA-restricted in a later analysis.

PCR employed 60 Vbeta and 13 Jbeta primers. Measured with immunoSEQ multiplex PCR; TCRdb has only the in-frame clones, and not every one. Here the sample spans approximately 200,000 clones, 85% to 90% being singletons. Note on this clone: The antigen is undetermined.

Sequenced sample: PBMCs. This TCR was recovered from a human donor in good health.

The CDR3 region has the DNA TGTGCCAGCAGTACCGGGACAGGGGTACAGCCCCAGCATTTT. Encoded protein: CASSTGTGVQPQHF. The chain combines TRBV9 with TRBJ1-5, with TRBD1 matching 10 bases. The CDR3 runs 14 residues. Germline assignment: CDR1 SGDLS and CDR2 YYNGEE. With V trimmed by 5 bases and J by 7 bases, 6 bases remained unmatched. Drawing the rest from reference TRBV9 and TRBJ1-5, the complete variable domain is DSGVTQTPKHLITATGQRVTLRCSPRSGDLSVYWYQQSLDQGLQFLIQYYNGEERAKGNILERFSAQQFPDLHSELNLSSLELGDSALYFCASSTGTGVQPQHFGDGTRLSIL.